These T cell receptor beta chains were read from a single sample in a study of low-dose radiotherapy and immunotherapy resistance in tumors. TCRdb called the reads again in MiXCR, with one record for every CDR3 protein. The sample lists roughly 100,000 distinct CDR3 sequences, 20% to 25% seen once, with roughly 13% in the top ten. The material was PBMCs, obtained after low-dose radiotherapy plus immunotherapy. These receptors were taken from a female donor with ovarian cancer. Each CDR3 is given with its conserved first and last residue. The order of the fields is D gene, clone size, V gene, J gene, CDR3 DNA, CDR3 protein. D genes are given only for firm matches. Some rows mark clone size as missing; the rest say once, few, many or name a class of expanded clone.

D gene: TRBD2
clone size: many
V gene: TRBV6-5
J gene: TRBJ2-3
CDR3 DNA: TGTGCCAGCAGTTACCAGACTAGCGGGAGTTCCCCAGATACGCAGTATTTT
CDR3 protein: CASSYQTSGSSPDTQYF

D gene: NA
clone size: many
V gene: TRBV6-2/TRBV6-3
J gene: TRBJ2-3
CDR3 DNA: TGTGCCAGCAACCCACGGACTGGAGGGAGCACAGATACGCAGTATTTT
CDR3 protein: CASNPRTGGSTDTQYF

D gene: NA
clone size: many
V gene: TRBV11-1
J gene: TRBJ2-2
CDR3 DNA: TGTGCCAGCAGCTTGGAGCTCGTGGCCGGGGAGCTGTTTTTT
CDR3 protein: CASSLELVAGELFF

D gene: NA
clone size: many
V gene: TRBV7-2
J gene: TRBJ1-6
CDR3 DNA: TGTGCCAGCAGCCGTTCCCGATATAATTCACCCCTCCACTTT
CDR3 protein: CASSRSRYNSPLHF

D gene: NA
clone size: many
V gene: TRBV14
J gene: TRBJ1-1
CDR3 DNA: TGTGCCAGCAGCCAAGGGCGGGTCCCGGACACTGAAGCTTTCTTT
CDR3 protein: CASSQGRVPDTEAFF

D gene: TRBD1
clone size: many
V gene: TRBV5-5
J gene: TRBJ1-2
CDR3 DNA: TGTGCCAGCAGCTTGGCCCCAGGGGGGGACTATGGCTACACCTTC
CDR3 protein: CASSLAPGGDYGYTF

D gene: NA
clone size: many
V gene: TRBV9
J gene: TRBJ2-2
CDR3 DNA: TGTGCCAGCAGCCCTTCCCACACCGGGGAGCTGTTTTTT
CDR3 protein: CASSPSHTGELFF

D gene: NA
clone size: NA
V gene: TRBV5-6
J gene: TRBJ1-1
CDR3 DNA: NA
CDR3 protein: CASSLRGHRTTEAFFFFF

D gene: NA
clone size: many
V gene: TRBV12-3/TRBV12-4
J gene: TRBJ1-5
CDR3 DNA: TGTGCCAGCAGTTTAGCGGAAAGCAATCAGCCCCAGCATTTT
CDR3 protein: CASSLAESNQPQHF

D gene: NA
clone size: many
V gene: TRBV19
J gene: TRBJ2-1
CDR3 DNA: TGTGCCAGTAGCGCCCTAGACGGGGGTGAGCAGTTCTTC
CDR3 protein: CASSALDGGEQFF

D gene: NA
clone size: NA
V gene: TRBV4-3
J gene: TRBJ1-1
CDR3 DNA: TGCGCCAGCAGCCAAGATGCAGGGATATTGAACACTGAAGCTTTCTTT
CDR3 protein: CASSQDAGILNTEAFF

D gene: TRBD2
clone size: many
V gene: TRBV29-1
J gene: TRBJ2-3
CDR3 DNA: TGCAGTTTTCGGGGGGGGGACCTGCCAGATACGCAGTATTTT
CDR3 protein: CSFRGGDLPDTQYF

D gene: NA
clone size: few
V gene: TRBV2
J gene: TRBJ2-6
CDR3 DNA: TGTGCCAGCGAAAGGCAGGGGATCTCTGGGGCCAACGTCCTGACTTTC
CDR3 protein: CASERQGISGANVLTF

D gene: NA
clone size: many
V gene: TRBV29-1
J gene: TRBJ1-1
CDR3 DNA: TGCAGCGTTGAAGGGTGGGCTACCACTGAAGCTTTCTTT
CDR3 protein: CSVEGWATTEAFF

D gene: NA
clone size: many
V gene: TRBV28
J gene: TRBJ2-1
CDR3 DNA: TGTGCCAGCAGTTTGCTCGGGGCGTACAATGAGCAGTTCTTC
CDR3 protein: CASSLLGAYNEQFF

D gene: TRBD1
clone size: many
V gene: TRBV11-2
J gene: TRBJ1-5
CDR3 DNA: TGTGCCAGCAGCGCGGGGACAGGGAATCAGCCCCAGCATTTT
CDR3 protein: CASSAGTGNQPQHF

D gene: NA
clone size: many
V gene: TRBV21-1
J gene: TRBJ2-3
CDR3 DNA: TGTGCCAGCAGCAAAACCCGCACTAGCGGGAGTGCAGATACGCAGTATTTT
CDR3 protein: CASSKTRTSGSADTQYF

D gene: NA
clone size: many
V gene: TRBV28
J gene: TRBJ2-7
CDR3 DNA: TGTGCCAGCAGTTTCGGACAGTGGAGGGCCTACGAGCAGTACTTC
CDR3 protein: CASSFGQWRAYEQYF

D gene: TRBD2
clone size: many
V gene: TRBV6-2/TRBV6-3
J gene: TRBJ2-1
CDR3 DNA: TGTGCCAGCATTCAGAGGGAGGGCGGGTATGAGCAGTTCTTC
CDR3 protein: CASIQREGGYEQFF

D gene: TRBD1
clone size: many
V gene: TRBV5-1
J gene: TRBJ2-7
CDR3 DNA: TGCGCCAGCAGCTCGACAGGGGGCCCTAATTACGAGCAGTACTTC
CDR3 protein: CASSSTGGPNYEQYF

D gene: NA
clone size: many
V gene: TRBV4-3
J gene: TRBJ2-7
CDR3 DNA: TGCGCCAGCAGCCCATCGGCAGGAACCTCGTACGAGCAGTACTTC
CDR3 protein: CASSPSAGTSYEQYF

D gene: NA
clone size: few
V gene: TRBV5-4
J gene: TRBJ1-2
CDR3 DNA: TGTGCCAGCAGCGTAATACAGGATAACTATGGCTACACCTTC
CDR3 protein: CASSVIQDNYGYTF

D gene: NA
clone size: many
V gene: TRBV5-5
J gene: TRBJ1-1
CDR3 DNA: TGTGCCAGCAGCTTGAGTCCGAACACTGAAGCTTTCTTT
CDR3 protein: CASSLSPNTEAFF

D gene: TRBD1
clone size: many
V gene: TRBV11-2
J gene: TRBJ1-2
CDR3 DNA: TGTGCCAGCAGTGTGACAGGGCCCAACTATGGCTACACCTTC
CDR3 protein: CASSVTGPNYGYTF

D gene: NA
clone size: many
V gene: TRBV4-2
J gene: TRBJ2-2
CDR3 DNA: TGTGCCAGCAGCCAAGAAGTTCACGGAGTCAAAGTGCCGTTTTTT
CDR3 protein: CASSQEVHGVKVPFF

D gene: NA
clone size: few
V gene: TRBV6-2/TRBV6-3
J gene: TRBJ1-6
CDR3 DNA: TGTGCCAGCAAGGAATACTATTCACCCCTCCACTTT
CDR3 protein: CASKEYYSPLHF

D gene: TRBD1
clone size: NA
V gene: TRBV12-3/TRBV12-4
J gene: TRBJ2-1
CDR3 DNA: TGTGCCAGCAGACCGGACAGGAGGAACAATGAGCAGTTCTTC
CDR3 protein: CASRPDRRNNEQFF

D gene: NA
clone size: many
V gene: TRBV11-2
J gene: TRBJ2-7
CDR3 DNA: TGTGCCAGCAGCTTAAGGGACGGAATCTACGAGCAGTACTTC
CDR3 protein: CASSLRDGIYEQYF

D gene: NA
clone size: many
V gene: TRBV29-1
J gene: TRBJ2-2
CDR3 DNA: TGCAGCGTTTCAAGGGGGGGACCGAACACCGGGGAGCTGTTTTTT
CDR3 protein: CSVSRGGPNTGELFF

D gene: NA
clone size: NA
V gene: TRBV12-3/TRBV12-4
J gene: TRBJ1-1
CDR3 DNA: TGTGCCAGCAGTTTATTATTTGGACAGAACACTGAAGCTTTCTTT
CDR3 protein: CASSLLFGQNTEAFF

D gene: NA
clone size: many
V gene: TRBV9
J gene: TRBJ2-2
CDR3 DNA: TGTGCCAGCAGCGCCGAACGGACAGACTCGAACACCGGGGAGCTGTTTTTT
CDR3 protein: CASSAERTDSNTGELFF

D gene: TRBD1
clone size: once
V gene: TRBV5-1
J gene: TRBJ2-7
CDR3 DNA: TGCGCCAGCAGCTTGGCAGGACAGGGGATCGGCGAGCAGTACTTC
CDR3 protein: CASSLAGQGIGEQYF

D gene: NA
clone size: few
V gene: TRBV15
J gene: TRBJ1-1
CDR3 DNA: TGTGCCACCAGCCCTGAGGGTAACGGGGCTGAAGCTTTCTTT
CDR3 protein: CATSPEGNGAEAFF

D gene: NA
clone size: once
V gene: TRBV3-1
J gene: TRBJ1-2
CDR3 DNA: TGTGCCAGCAGCCAAGACGCAGGCGGCGGGGGGACGGGCTACACCTTC
CDR3 protein: CASSQDAGGGGTGYTF

D gene: NA
clone size: many
V gene: TRBV7-2
J gene: TRBJ2-7
CDR3 DNA: TGTGCCAGCAGCTTAGATGCGGGAGAGCAGTACTTC
CDR3 protein: CASSLDAGEQYF

D gene: TRBD1
clone size: many
V gene: TRBV29-1
J gene: TRBJ1-1
CDR3 DNA: TGCAGCGGCAGCACAGGGGGCAGGGTGAACACTGAAGCTTTCTTT
CDR3 protein: CSGSTGGRVNTEAFF

D gene: TRBD1
clone size: many
V gene: TRBV5-1
J gene: TRBJ2-7
CDR3 DNA: TGCGCCAGCAGCTCAACAGGGGGACCCTACGAGCAGTACTTC
CDR3 protein: CASSSTGGPYEQYF

D gene: TRBD2
clone size: many
V gene: TRBV2
J gene: TRBJ2-3
CDR3 DNA: TGTGCCAGCAGAGGGGGACTAGCGGGGGGGCCGAGGACAGATACGCAGTATTTT
CDR3 protein: CASRGGLAGGPRTDTQYF

D gene: TRBD1
clone size: many
V gene: TRBV28
J gene: TRBJ2-5
CDR3 DNA: TGTGCCAGCAGTTCCGCGGGACAGGGGAAAGAGACCCAGTACTTC
CDR3 protein: CASSSAGQGKETQYF

D gene: TRBD2
clone size: NA
V gene: TRBV2
J gene: TRBJ2-7
CDR3 DNA: TGTGCCAGCAGTGAAGCAAGCGGGGGGACCTACGAGCAGTACTTC
CDR3 protein: CASSEASGGTYEQYF

D gene: NA
clone size: many
V gene: TRBV20-1
J gene: TRBJ1-2
CDR3 DNA: TGCAGTGCCCCGGACAGTGCCTTCGGCTACACCTTC
CDR3 protein: CSAPDSAFGYTF

D gene: TRBD2
clone size: many
V gene: TRBV10-3
J gene: TRBJ2-7
CDR3 DNA: TGTGCCATCAGTGAGGTAGCGGGAGTTAATCTCGACGAGCAGTACTTC
CDR3 protein: CAISEVAGVNLDEQYF

D gene: TRBD2
clone size: many
V gene: TRBV5-4
J gene: TRBJ2-1
CDR3 DNA: TGTGCCAGCAGCAACCCGGGACTAGCCTCCTACAATGAGCAGTTCTTC
CDR3 protein: CASSNPGLASYNEQFF

D gene: NA
clone size: many
V gene: TRBV7-8
J gene: TRBJ2-7
CDR3 DNA: TGTGCCAGCAGCTCATCGGGTGGACTACGAGGGCAGTACTTC
CDR3 protein: CASSSSGGLRGQYF

D gene: NA
clone size: many
V gene: TRBV11-3
J gene: TRBJ2-2
CDR3 DNA: TGTGCCAGCAGCTTAACCGAAACGAACACCGGGGAGCTGTTTTTT
CDR3 protein: CASSLTETNTGELFF

D gene: NA
clone size: many
V gene: TRBV19
J gene: TRBJ2-1
CDR3 DNA: TGTGCCAGTAGTGGCCAGGGCTCCTACAATGAGCAGTTCTTC
CDR3 protein: CASSGQGSYNEQFF

D gene: NA
clone size: many
V gene: TRBV7-2
J gene: TRBJ2-2
CDR3 DNA: TGTGCCAGCCGCGGTTTGGGGTTGAACACCGGGGAGCTGTTTTTT
CDR3 protein: CASRGLGLNTGELFF

D gene: NA
clone size: many
V gene: TRBV12-3/TRBV12-4
J gene: TRBJ1-1
CDR3 DNA: TGTGCCAGCAGTTTCGGAAGGAACACTGAAGCTTTCTTT
CDR3 protein: CASSFGRNTEAFF

D gene: NA
clone size: NA
V gene: TRBV2
J gene: TRBJ2-3
CDR3 DNA: TGTGCCAGCAGTACCCCGCCTGGCGGGATAGGCACAGATACGCAGTATTTT
CDR3 protein: CASSTPPGGIGTDTQYF

D gene: NA
clone size: many
V gene: TRBV14
J gene: TRBJ1-2
CDR3 DNA: TGTGCCAGCAGCCAAGATCTCGGCCCCCTGGGCTACACCTTC
CDR3 protein: CASSQDLGPLGYTF

D gene: NA
clone size: medium-sized
V gene: TRBV28
J gene: TRBJ1-5
CDR3 DNA: TGTGCCAGCTACGAACAGCCACAGCCCCAGCATTTT
CDR3 protein: CASYEQPQPQHF

D gene: NA
clone size: many
V gene: TRBV4-3
J gene: TRBJ2-1
CDR3 DNA: TGCGCCAGCAGCCAAGGGCAGGCCGTCTACAATGAGCAGTTCTTC
CDR3 protein: CASSQGQAVYNEQFF